This T cell receptor beta chain was captured by sequencing in a study of CD8+ T cells in alopecia areata. Notes on the study in general: In scalp and blood, many expanded lesional clones persisted during tofacitinib. There were also resident alphabeta T cells of normal skin sequenced in scalp samples. For patients receiving tofacitinib, scalp clonality and expanded CD8+ clones among the top 100 significantly decreased.

The treatment here: oral pan-JAK inhibitor, 5-10 mg twice daily. T lymphocytes (CD4+ and CD8+) were sorted from PBMCs. As the sequencing template, cDNA was produced by extracting RNA and reverse transcribing it. TCRdb keeps only in-frame clones here, not all; method: immunoSEQ multiplex PCR. The sample holds about 300,000 clones, more than 45% seen once. CDR1 is SQVTM, CDR2 ANQGSEA, per germline. The CDR3 is 15 amino acids. Trimming took 0 bases from V and 4 from J; bases not matched to a gene: 9. Points on this clone: What it recognizes is unknown.

The TCR was taken from a human donor with alopecia areata. This sample comprised CD4+ T cells sorted from blood, obtained at week 24, from a patient treated with tofacitinib. The rearrangement joins TRBV29-1 to TRBJ2-7; TRBD2 matches 7 bases. CDR3 DNA: TGCAGCGTTGAAGATGGGAGGGGCAGGGAATACGAGCAGTACTTC. This sequence encodes CSVEDGRGREYEQYF.